Sequencing of this TCR beta chain was carried out in a study of blood T cell repertoires in COVID-19 (TCRdb year 2020). About the full investigation: The collaborator samples originated in the United States, Italy and Spain and spanned the acute and convalescent phases of COVID-19. The repertoires were made available in a free public database intended to serve as a resource for research on the immune response to SARS-CoV-2. Sample metadata almost always included a de-identified subject ID, COVID-19 status, age in years and sex. Where HLA class I and class II types were available, the types were taken from metadata supplied by the sample provider, not from assay-based typing. The material from the prospective study consisted of cDNA or gDNA derived from T cells, B-cell-depleted T cells, or PBMCs. Deeply sampled blood TCRbeta repertoires from subjects exposed to, actively infected with, or recovered from COVID-19 were included in the dataset. Samples came from the ongoing ImmuneRACE study (first 160 participants) plus 1,254 subjects from 6 global collaborators.

Whole blood was collected in K2EDTA tubes by collaborating institutions according to the institutions' own protocols. For TCRbeta analysis, collaborator samples were shipped as frozen whole blood, as isolated PBMCs, or as DNA extracted from either sample type. What the work shows at the level of the full study, not this receptor alone: The amount of clinical and demographic metadata varied by source and participant and was provided uncurated.

A remark on this clone: Its antigen is not yet known. No base-level quality is on record; no much larger clone is a single base apart.

TCRbeta CDR3 regions were amplified from genomic DNA using the immunoSEQ Assay, a bias-controlled multiplex PCR. The paper's data handling went like this. The number of nucleated cells in each sample was estimated from the amplification of reference gene primers within the assay. To quantify the absolute abundance of each unique TCRbeta CDR3 rearrangement, sequence reads were collapsed and filtered. For each sample, productive Simpson clonality was calculated as the square root of Simpson's diversity index over productive rearrangements. TCRdb re-hosts the immuneACCESS table, in-frame sequences only. Its copies lack some clones; in the studies checked, an unresolved V gene accounts for under half of them, and the cause for the rest is not known. That table gives V, J and clone size, and the DNA gave D and trimming. This sample holds roughly 160,000 clones; roughly 85% were observed only once. Roughly 8.2% of the sample is in the top ten clones.

CDR1 is given as SGHTA and CDR2 as FQGNSA, both from the germline V gene. Trimming accounts for 5 bases at V and 11 bases at J, while the number of junction bases matched to no gene is 14. From the cysteine through the phenylalanine, the CDR3 covers 16 amino acids. Only the CDR3 portion is preserved as DNA: 48 bases, with reading frame beginning at the first base. This sequence uses TRBV7-2 and TRBJ1-5, with 11 junctional bases fitting TRBD1. The origin of this receptor is a man in his 60s with acute or convalescent COVID-19. Sequenced material: peripheral blood. CDR3 region: CASSIYGQGAKQTQHF. The DNA sequence follows: TGTGCCAGCAGCATATACGGACAGGGGGCGAAACAGACCCAGCATTTT. Where the CDR3 stops, the reference TRBV7-2 and TRBJ1-5 genes take over; the full variable domain is GAGVSQSPSNKVTEKGKDVELRCDPISGHTALYWYRQSLGQGLEFLIYFQGNSAPDKSGLPSDRFSAERTGGSVSTLTIQRTQQEDSAVYLCASSIYGQGAKQTQHFGDGTRLSIL.